This entry describes one TCR beta chain. Its antigen is currently unknown. The sample comes from a study of beta chain features in type 1 diabetes. This CDR3 has 13 amino acids. CDR1 is KGHSH and CDR2 is LQKENI in the germline V gene. The germline V and J ends were trimmed by 3 bases and 7 bases, with 12 bases remaining between them. Study-level findings and limits: Significant though moderate, a shortening of TCRB CDR3s appeared in all four CD4+ subsets of Type 1 diabetes patients. For type 1 diabetes patients, VDJ junctions showed fewer insertions and more deletions.

Since all of the isolated RNA was reverse transcribed, expressed TCRB transcripts were what got sequenced. Data came from immunoSEQ multiplex PCR; TCRdb stores just in-frame clones and leaves some out. The data show 350,000 to 450,000 clones, approximately 12% seen once. The clonotype originates from a woman between 18 and 30 years old with type 1 diabetes. The specimen was naive CD4+ T cells from blood. The chain combines TRBV18 with TRBJ1-1; D possibly corresponds to TRBD1 (6 bases). The CDR3 here is CASSPRQDSEAFF. Written as DNA, the CDR3 is TGTGCCAGCTCACCCCGCCAGGACAGTGAAGCTTTCTTT.